This T cell receptor beta chain was documented in a study of vaccination and CD4 T cells after COVID-19. This sample's treatment: roughly 11-day PBMC culture with coronavirus spike peptide pools or control peptides (ViraFEST assay). Germline V gene data show CDR1 as SGHRS and CDR2 as YFSETQ. The CDR3 sequence is 15 residues long. The J segment lost 4 bases and the V segment lost 7 bases, leaving 13 bases of the junction unmatched. This clonotype was detected a few times. Its antigen is not identified. Cultured CD4+ T cells had their DNA profiled by the Oncomine TCR Beta short-read assay. TCRdb used MiXCR to reprocess the PCR reads, holding one entry per CDR3 protein. The sample records roughly 15,000 distinct CDR3 sequences, roughly 61% being singletons.

The specimen was CD4+ T cells from blood, cultured in vitro. The rearrangement uses TRBV5-1 and TRBJ2-5; TRBD2 agrees at 7 bases. The receptor was derived from a human donor who had recovered from COVID-19. The DNA for the CDR3 is TGCGCCAGCGGTACTAGCGTCATAGGAGGAGAGACCCAGTACTTC. Translation gives CASGTSVIGGETQYF.